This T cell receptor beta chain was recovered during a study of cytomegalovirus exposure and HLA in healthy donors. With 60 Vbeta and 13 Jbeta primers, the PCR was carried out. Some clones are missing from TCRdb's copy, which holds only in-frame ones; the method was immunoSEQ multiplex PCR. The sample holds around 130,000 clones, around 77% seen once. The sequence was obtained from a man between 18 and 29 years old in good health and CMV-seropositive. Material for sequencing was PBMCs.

The CDR3 spells CASSDAGRYTEAFF. DNA of the CDR3: TGTGCCAGCAGTGATGCGGGGAGGTACACTGAAGCTTTCTTT. This chain links TRBV25-1 with TRBJ1-1; D gene unclear. In germline, CDR1 is MGHDK, CDR2 SYGVNS. Trimming shortened V by 3 bases and J by 3 bases, and 11 bases separated the two germline ends. The CDR3 totals 14 residues.